A single sample gave rise to the 25 T cell receptor beta chains below, sequenced in a study of blood T cells in healthy people across ages. Next came a second PCR, run for about 7 to 12 cycles, which used a sample-barcoded 5' primer along with a J-beta primer mix. Each CDR3 protein is one row after TCRdb ran MiXCR on the 5' RACE reads. The sample includes about 730,000 distinct CDR3 sequences, roughly 45% of them seen just once. Sequencing was performed on blood. Every receptor here comes from an older woman in good health.

J is TRBJ1-1 and V is TRBV5-1; D not resolved. V lost 0 bases and J 0 bases, leaving 15 bases between the germline ends. CDR1 and CDR2 (germline): SGHRS, YFSETQ. The CDR3 length is 17 residues. The chain's CDR3 is CASSLGGSVTVNTEAFF. The CDR3 DNA follows: TGCGCCAGCAGCTTGGGGGGATCAGTTACAGTGAACACTGAAGCTTTCTTT.

Only a few counts were recorded for this clonotype. This chain uses TRBV4-3 with TRBJ1-6; no clear D. Trimming removed 0 bases at V and 8 bases at J, with 8 bases between. The germline gives CDR1 LGHNA, CDR2 YSLEER. The CDR3 runs to 14 residues. CDR3 coding DNA: TGCGCCAGCAGCCAAGATCGGGCGGATTCACCCCTCCACTTT. Residues: CASSQDRADSPLHF.

The rearrangement uses TRBV9 and TRBJ2-4; TRBD2 agrees at 8 bases. The closer fit of TRBJ2-5 to the DNA end suggests the J call may be wrong. The germline V gene encodes CDR1 SGDLS and CDR2 YYNGEE. This CDR3 comprises 15 residues. CDR3 residues: CASSPRLAREETQYF. CDR3 DNA: TGTGCCAGCAGCCCGCGACTAGCGCGGGAAGAGACCCAGTACTTC.

This clonotype was seen a few times. The junction differs from germline at one of its ends, possibly a read error. The chain is built from TRBV7-9 and TRBJ1-2; 8 bases map to TRBD1. Looked up from germline, CDR1 is SEHNR and CDR2 is FQNEAQ (reference sequence). This CDR3 has 15 residues. The CDR3 nucleotides are TGTGCCAGCAGCTTGACAGGGGAGTTTAACGATGGCTACACCTTC. Translated, it gives CASSLTGEFNDGYTF. The full variable domain, in which reference TRBV7-9 and TRBJ1-2 provide the parts outside the CDR3, is DTGVSQNPRHKITKRGQNVTFRCDPISEHNRLYWYRQTLGQGPEFLTYFQNEAQLEKSRLLSDRFSAERPKGSFSTLEIQRTEQGDSAMYLCASSLTGEFNDGYTFGSGTRLTVV.

This clonotype was seen a handful of times. The chain links TRBV27 to TRBJ2-5, with a possible D match to TRBD2 (6 bases). The germline V gene encodes CDR1 MNHEY and CDR2 SMNVEV (reference sequence). Trimming removed 7 bases from V and 0 bases from J, with 9 bases in between. This CDR3 region has 13 residues. CDR3 nucleotides: TGTGCCAGCAAACTAGCTGACCAAGAGACCCAGTACTTC. Its protein product is CASKLADQETQYF.

The genes are TRBV12-3 or TRBV12-4 and TRBJ2-1, with D possibly being TRBD1 (5 bases). CDR3 length: 14 residues. The V end lost 4 bases, the J end lost 8 bases, and 15 bases lay between the germline ends. CDR3 sequence: CASSSAASRDEQFF. The CDR3, as DNA: TGTGCCAGCAGTTCGGCCGCCTCCAGGGATGAGCAGTTCTTC.

This sequence joins TRBV6-6 and TRBJ1-2; TRBD1 matches 9 bases. This CDR3 contains 14 residues. The J segment lost 9 bases and the V segment lost 0 bases, leaving 5 bases of the junction unmatched. Germline CDR1 is MNHNY and CDR2 is SVGAGI (reference sequence). CDR3 region: CASSYSQGARSYTF. The CDR3 nucleotides read TGTGCCAGCAGTTACTCACAGGGGGCTCGTAGCTACACCTTC.

This clonotype showed up just a few times. The J gene is TRBJ1-2, the V gene TRBV6-1, with D uncertain. The ends were cut back, 7 bases at V and 4 bases at J, with 16 bases in the middle. The CDR3 has 14 residues. Germline values: CDR1 MNHNS, CDR2 SASEGT. CDR3 sequence: CASTRTDNFYGYTF. The CDR3 DNA sequence: TGTGCCAGCACCAGGACGGATAACTTCTATGGCTACACCTTC.

The J gene is TRBJ2-7, the V gene TRBV28; D gene unclear. Germline assignment: CDR1 MDHEN and CDR2 SYDVKM. The V end lost 6 bases, the J end lost 6 bases, and 18 bases lay between the germline ends. This CDR3 has 14 amino acids. The CDR3 protein is CASSPPPGLGEQYF. Here the CDR3 DNA reads TGTGCCAGCAGCCCACCCCCCGGCCTCGGCGAGCAGTACTTC. Based on the CDR3 plus reference TRBV28 and TRBJ2-7, the full variable domain is DVKVTQSSRYLVKRTGEKVFLECVQDMDHENMFWYRQDPGLGLRLIYFSYDVKMKEKGDIPEGYSVSREKKERFSLILESASTNQTSMYLCASSPPPGLGEQYFGPGTRLTVT.

The J gene is TRBJ1-4, the V gene TRBV21-1. TRBV21-1 is flagged as a pseudogene. The CDR3 is 12 amino acids. In DNA form, the CDR3 reads TGTGCCAGCAGCATTGATAATGAAAAACTGTTTTTT. It encodes CASSIDNEKLFF.

This clonotype has just one count. A much larger clone is a single base away; this may be a read error. The chain recombines TRBV12-3 or TRBV12-4 with TRBJ2-3, with D possibly matching TRBD2 (6 bases). The length of the CDR3 is 15 residues. In DNA, the CDR3 is TGTGTCAGCTCCCTAGGGGCGGGATCCACAGATACGCAGTATTTT. It codes for CVSSLGAGSTDTQYF.

There are many counts of this clonotype. This sequence joins TRBV11-1 and TRBJ2-7, with 13 bases aligning to TRBD2. The CDR3 sequence is 15 residues long. V was pared by 5 bases and J by 1 base, with 2 bases of the junction left unmatched. CDR1 and CDR2 from the germline V gene are SGHAT and FQDESV (reference sequence). CDR3 in DNA: TGTGCCAGCAGCCTGGGACTAGCGGGGTCCTACGAGCAGTACTTC. This codes for CASSLGLAGSYEQYF. The full variable domain, completed using reference TRBV11-1 and TRBJ2-7, is EAEVAQSPRYKITEKSQAVAFWCDPISGHATLYWYRQILGQGPELLVQFQDESVVDDSQLPKDRFSAERLKGVDSTLKIQPAELGDSAMYLCASSLGLAGSYEQYFGPGTRLTVT.

The genes are TRBV2 and TRBJ2-7, with D hard to call. Germline values: CDR1 SNHLY, CDR2 FYNNEI. The CDR3 contains 12 residues. Trimming took 4 bases from V and 3 from J, leaving 7 bases between them. CDR3 DNA sequence: TGTGCCAGCAGTGGACTCGGCTACGAGCAGTACTTC. It codes for CASSGLGYEQYF.

The chain employs TRBV4-3 and TRBJ2-3, with 10 bases matching TRBD2. The V and J ends lost 0 bases and 4 bases, in that order; junction bases with no gene match: 10. CDR3 length: 18 residues. From germline, CDR1 is LGHNA and CDR2 YSLEER. Here the CDR3 DNA reads TGCGCCAGCAGCCAAGAGGCCCCCGGGACTAGCGCCCCAGATACGCAGTATTTT. Translation gives CASSQEAPGTSAPDTQYF.

The V call is TRBV20-1, the J call TRBJ2-7; the D is unclear. The CDR3 has 12 amino acids. Germline V gene lookup returns CDR1 DFQATT and CDR2 SNEGSKA (reference sequence). V was shortened by 1 base and J by 3 bases, with 7 bases between the two germline ends. The CDR3 protein is CSARGQNYEQYF. The CDR3 DNA sequence: TGCAGTGCTAGAGGTCAGAACTACGAGCAGTACTTC.

This chain joins TRBV6-2 or TRBV6-3 and TRBJ1-5, with 8 bases lining up with TRBD1. V was pared by 2 bases and J by 4 bases, with 7 bases of the junction left unmatched. Germline CDR1 is MNHEY and CDR2 is SVGEGT. The CDR3 is 16 residues long. The CDR3, as DNA: TGTGCCAGCAGTTACATTGGACAGGGAGGTAATCAGCCCCAGCATTTT. This codes for CASSYIGQGGNQPQHF.

A word on this clonotype: Given the absence of the conserved phenylalanine or tryptophan at the CDR3 end, a read error is likely. The rearrangement uses TRBV11-2 and TRBJ2-1, with D uncertain. Germline loops: CDR1 SGHAT, CDR2 FQNNGV. The CDR3 spans 12 residues. V lost 5 bases and J lost 2, with 4 bases in between. The CDR3 DNA sequence: TGTGCCAGCAGCCCCCCCTACAATGAGCAGTTCTTA. Amino acids: CASSPPYNEQFL.

Here the CDR3 DNA reads TGTGCCAGCAGTTTATTGGGAACCGGACCAGGAGACGTATCCTACGAGCAGTACTTC. It yields the protein CASSLLGTGPGDVSYEQYF. The chain links TRBV27 to TRBJ2-4; D remains ambiguous. The end of the DNA fits TRBJ2-7 better, so the J call may be wrong. The germline V gene encodes CDR1 MNHEY and CDR2 SMNVEV (reference sequence). This CDR3 comprises 19 residues.

V and J are TRBV27 and TRBJ2-5, with D unclear. This CDR3 spans 13 amino acids. V was trimmed by 3 bases and J by 11 bases, leaving 16 bases between them. Germline assignment: CDR1 MNHEY and CDR2 SMNVEV (reference sequence). CDR3 residues: CASSFSQLNEQYF. Written as DNA, the CDR3 is TGTGCCAGCAGTTTTTCACAACTCAATGAGCAGTACTTC.

J is TRBJ2-3 and V is TRBV7-2; D is perhaps TRBD2 (5 bases). The ends were cut back, 0 bases at V and 3 bases at J, with 13 bases in the middle. Germline CDR1 SGHTA, CDR2 FQGNSA. CDR3 length equals 16 residues. The CDR3 region is CASSLAGVGRTDTQYF. In DNA, the CDR3 is TGTGCCAGCAGCTTAGCGGGAGTTGGGAGAACAGATACGCAGTATTTT.

The rearrangement uses TRBV12-3 or TRBV12-4 and TRBJ2-7; 14 bases fit TRBD2. The CDR3 spans 16 residues. The ends lost 4 bases at V and 5 bases at J; junction bases unmatched: 7. The DNA for the CDR3 is TGTGCCAGCAGTTACCGGACTAGCGGGGGGAACCACGAGCAGTACTTC. It encodes CASSYRTSGGNHEQYF.

This clonotype was detected only once. A read error may produce the germline difference seen at one junction end. The chain uses TRBV5-1 and TRBJ2-1, with D perhaps assigned TRBD1 or TRBD2 (5 bases each). CDR1 SGHRS and CDR2 YFSETQ come from the germline V gene. CDR3 length: 15 residues. The CDR3 DNA is TGTGCCAGCAGCTTGGTAGAGATTGGGGGCAATGAGCAGTTCTTC. Protein: CASSLVEIGGNEQFF.

The sample holds a few counts of this clonotype. The chain combines TRBV12-3 or TRBV12-4 with TRBJ2-1, with 8 bases fitting TRBD1. There are 15 residues in the CDR3. Trimming removed 5 bases from V and 4 bases from J; junction bases left unmatched: 7. The CDR3 sequence is CASSSGQGKYNEQFF. The DNA of the CDR3 is TGTGCCAGCAGTAGCGGACAGGGAAAGTACAATGAGCAGTTCTTC.

This clonotype was counted ten times or more. The chain joins TRBV7-3 to TRBJ2-7, with a tentative D call TRBD1 (6 bases). The CDR3 loop spans 15 amino acids. Looked up from germline, CDR1 is SGHTA and CDR2 is FQGTGA. The V and J ends lost 5 bases and 7 bases respectively, with 21 bases between them. The CDR3, as DNA: TGTGCCAGCAGCCCCCGCCAGGGGAACTACGATGAGCAGTACTTC. Its protein product is CASSPRQGNYDEQYF.

The chain employs TRBV29-1 and TRBJ2-7, with a tentative D call TRBD1 (5 bases). The germline CDR1 and CDR2 sequences are SQVTM and ANQGSEA. The CDR3 spans 12 residues. Trimming pared 0 bases from V and 2 bases from J, leaving 5 bases between. The CDR3 loop is CSVEDRAYEQYF. The CDR3 nucleotides are TGCAGCGTTGAAGACAGGGCCTACGAGCAGTACTTC.